This paragraph covers one T cell receptor (beta chain) sequence. Its antigen is as yet unknown. This CDR3 has 15 residues. The trim removed 7 bases at V and 4 bases at J, leaving 5 bases unmatched. A 5'RACE reaction primed in the constant segment made cDNA libraries of TCR alpha and TCR beta, and these carried sample barcodes and UMIs. TCRdb re-called the 5' RACE reads through MiXCR, storing one row per CDR3 protein. The sample lists about 540,000 distinct CDR3 sequences; approximately 20% were seen once. These data come from a study of T-cell memory formation after mild COVID-19. The study's findings and limits: A subset of responding clones appeared in pre-infection memory, suggesting cross-reactive memory joined.

This clonotype was sampled from an adult woman who had mild COVID-19 (a few samples of this study predate the infection). Cell type and time point are not known. The sequencing sample was made of PBMCs or a T cell subset sorted from them (not recorded which). The chain is built from TRBV12-3 or TRBV12-4 and TRBJ2-2; TRBD2 matches at 11 bases. The CDR3 DNA reads TGTGCCAGCACCGCGACTAGCGGGGCCACCGGGGAGCTGTTTTTT. This codes for CASTATSGATGELFF.